The sequence of this T cell receptor (beta chain) was determined in a study of T cell responses to AZD1222 COVID-19 vaccine. Of note for this clone: Its antigen is unidentified.

Study-wide results and limits: Just six people given AZD1222 tested seropositive at baseline.

Profiling relied on immunoSEQ multiplex PCR, and the TCRdb table lists in-frame clones only, not all of them. The sample lists just over 150,000 clones, around 86% occurring once. The V gene lost 0 bases and the J gene lost 3 bases, with 11 bases spanning the gap. The CDR3 loop spans 15 amino acids. CDR1 and CDR2 (germline): SGHRS, YFSETQ. This receptor was taken from an adult who received the AZD1222 COVID-19 vaccine. This chain links TRBV5-1 with TRBJ2-3, with TRBD1 as a possible D gene (6 bases). Sequenced here: peripheral blood, sampled 28 days after the second AZD1222 dose. In DNA form, the CDR3 reads TGCGCCAGCAGCTTGGTTTGGCAGGGGACAGATACGCAGTATTTT. This translates into CASSLVWQGTDTQYF.